Presented here are 10 T cell receptor beta chains from one specimen sequenced in a study of control samples from healthy donors and cancer patients. Only in-frame clones appear in the TCRdb table, and some are missing; sequencing was by immunoSEQ multiplex PCR. The table shows some 70,000 clones, with about four fifths occurring only once. Sequenced sample: PBMCs. These receptors came from a woman between 45 and 60 years old with lung cancer.

V is TRBV2 and J is TRBJ2-1; no clear D gene. The V gene lost 4 bases and the J gene lost 4 bases, with 8 bases spanning the gap. CDR3 length equals 13 residues. Germline V CDR1 and CDR2: SNHLY, FYNNEI. The CDR3 region has the DNA TGTGCCAGCAGTGTGACCAGGTACAATGAGCAGTTCTTC. It yields the protein CASSVTRYNEQFF.

This clone turned up a few times. The J gene is TRBJ2-7, the V gene TRBV27; D is perhaps TRBD1 (6 bases). Germline CDR1 reads MNHEY; CDR2 reads SMNVEV (reference sequence). The V end was cut by 4 bases, the J end by 6 bases, with 13 bases between. This CDR3 has 13 amino acids. CDR3 protein: CASSSYRESEQYF. The DNA of the CDR3 is TGTGCCAGCAGTTCTTACAGGGAATCCGAGCAGTACTTC.

This clone came up once. V and J are TRBV30 and TRBJ1-4; no clear D gene. Trimming pared 1 base from V and 3 bases from J, leaving 12 bases between. Germline-derived CDR1 and CDR2 are GTSNPN and SVGIG (reference sequence). CDR3 length equals 15 residues. Written as DNA, the CDR3 is TGTGCCTGGAGTGAATATCGTGGGGCTAATGAAAAACTGTTTTTT. Protein product: CAWSEYRGANEKLFF.

The chain carries TRBV19 and TRBJ2-1; D remains unclear. Germline lookup yields CDR1 LNHDA and CDR2 SQIVND (reference sequence). V was pared by 3 bases and J by 3 bases, with 6 bases between. This CDR3 spans 13 amino acids. The CDR3 spells CASSIRIYNEQFF. The CDR3 bases are TGTGCCAGTAGTATCCGGATCTACAATGAGCAGTTCTTC.

J is TRBJ2-6 and V is TRBV5-1, with D unresolved. V was trimmed by 3 bases and J by 0 bases, leaving 10 bases between them. The CDR3 extends over 16 amino acids. In germline, CDR1 is SGHRS, CDR2 YFSETQ. As DNA, the CDR3 is TGCGCCAGCAGCTCAAGTCTGAGCTCTGGGGCCAACGTCCTGACTTTC. As protein: CASSSSLSSGANVLTF.

The chain has TRBV19 and TRBJ1-6; 8 nucleotides agree with TRBD1. CDR3 length: 18 amino acids. The V and J ends lost 4 bases and 1 base, in that order; junction bases with no gene match: 9. Germline assignment: CDR1 LNHDA and CDR2 SQIVND (reference sequence). CDR3 in amino acids: CASSNRQGTGSYNSPLHF. For the CDR3, the DNA is TGTGCCAGTAGTAACCGACAGGGGACGGGATCCTATAATTCACCCCTCCACTTT.

As concerns this clone: The same CDR3 also results from other DNA sequences found in this sample. The chain carries TRBV9 and TRBJ2-5, with a possible D match to TRBD2 (6 bases). This CDR3 has 14 residues. V lost 3 bases, J lost 1 base, and 10 bases lay in between. Per the germline V gene, CDR1 is SGDLS and CDR2 is YYNGEE. The CDR3 reads CASSGWDSQETQYF. The DNA of the CDR3 is TGTGCCAGCAGCGGATGGGACTCCCAAGAGACCCAGTACTTC.

The V call is TRBV2, the J call TRBJ1-1; weak D call: TRBD1 (6 bases). The CDR3 is made up of 13 amino acids. Trimming shortened V by 7 bases and J by 3 bases, and 12 bases separated the two germline ends. Germline CDR1 is SNHLY and CDR2 is FYNNEI. CDR3 sequence: CASTRGEDTEAFF. The CDR3 DNA follows: TGTGCCAGCACGAGGGGGGAAGACACTGAAGCTTTCTTT.

The chain carries TRBV7-7 and TRBJ2-1, with 8 bases that match TRBD2. CDR1 and CDR2 (germline): SSHAT, FNYEAQ (reference sequence). The trim removed 1 base at V and 2 bases at J, leaving 7 bases unmatched. This CDR3 has 17 amino acids. DNA of the CDR3: TGTGCCAGCAGCTTAGGGTCCGGCGGGGGGCCCTACAATGAGCAGTTCTTC. Its protein product is CASSLGSGGGPYNEQFF. Full variable domain (remainder filled in from reference TRBV7-7 and TRBJ2-1): GAGVSQSPRYKVTKRGQDVTLRCDPISSHATLYWYQQALGQGPEFLTYFNYEAQPDKSGLPSDRFSAERPEGSISTLTIQRTEQRDSAMYRCASSLGSGGGPYNEQFFGPGTRLTVL.

The J gene is TRBJ2-5, the V gene TRBV7-8, with D perhaps matching TRBD1 or TRBD2 (6 bases each). Per the germline V gene, CDR1 is SGHVS and CDR2 is FQNEAQ. The CDR3 covers 14 residues. V was cut by 4 bases and J by 4 bases, with 13 bases left in between. The CDR3 DNA follows: TGTGCCAGCAGCTCTTTTCCGGGGGCAGAGACCCAGTACTTC. Translating gives CASSSFPGAETQYF.